The following is a T cell receptor (beta chain) sequence with its context. The data belong to a study of control samples from healthy donors and cancer patients. CDR1 and CDR2 (germline): GTSNPN, SVGIG (reference sequence). V dropped 3 bases and J dropped 7 bases, with 4 bases sitting between them. The CDR3 has 10 residues. The table came from immunoSEQ multiplex PCR; TCRdb's copy has only in-frame clones and leaves some out. The data contain roughly 200,000 clones, around 94% of them singletons. Sequenced input: blood. The clonotype was recovered from a middle-aged man in good health. The chain has TRBV30 and TRBJ1-3; no definite D call. The CDR3 DNA is TGTGCCTGGAGCGTGAACACCATATATTTT. Translation gives CAWSVNTIYF.